This is a list of T cell receptor beta chains from one sample in a study of blood T cells in healthy people across ages. Via MiXCR, TCRdb re-called the 5' RACE reads, giving one row per CDR3 protein. The sample lists about 1.1 million distinct CDR3 sequences; roughly two fifths were seen once. Sequencing was performed on blood. These receptors were collected from a man aged 18 to 35 in good health. Each CDR3 is given with its conserved first and last residue. The D gene is left open where the match is weak. The size of a clone is reported for some rows only, either as once, few or many, or as a class for expanded clones.

j_gene: TRBJ2-7; abundance: .; v_gene: TRBV10-3; d_gene: .; CDR3aa: CAISPKSSAPYEQYF; CDR3nt: TGTGCCATCAGCCCCAAATCTAGCGCTCCCTACGAGCAGTACTTC
j_gene: TRBJ1-2; abundance: few; v_gene: TRBV12-3/TRBV12-4; d_gene: .; CDR3aa: CASSSTPRGFNYGYTF; CDR3nt: TGTGCCAGCAGTTCTACCCCCAGGGGTTTTAACTATGGCTACACCTTC
j_gene: TRBJ1-1; abundance: few; v_gene: TRBV20-1; d_gene: .; CDR3aa: CSARVTGPAFF; CDR3nt: TGCAGTGCTAGAGTGACGGGGCCGGCTTTCTTT
j_gene: TRBJ2-7; abundance: .; v_gene: TRBV6-2/TRBV6-3; d_gene: TRBD1; CDR3aa: CASSDRRTGLEQYF; CDR3nt: TGTGCCAGCAGTGACCGTAGGACAGGACTCGAGCAGTACTTC
j_gene: TRBJ1-1; abundance: .; v_gene: TRBV5-1; d_gene: .; CDR3aa: CASSPYRVNTEAFF; CDR3nt: TGCGCCAGCAGCCCCTACAGGGTGAACACTGAAGCTTTCTTT
j_gene: TRBJ2-1; abundance: .; v_gene: TRBV14; d_gene: TRBD2; CDR3aa: CASSQAKTSAYNEQFF; CDR3nt: TGTGCCAGCAGCCAAGCCAAGACTAGCGCCTACAATGAGCAGTTCTTC
j_gene: TRBJ2-3; abundance: few; v_gene: TRBV2; d_gene: TRBD1; CDR3aa: CASSEVGQGIFADTQYF; CDR3nt: TGTGCCAGCAGTGAAGTGGGACAGGGAATTTTTGCAGATACGCAGTATTTT
j_gene: TRBJ2-2; abundance: few; v_gene: TRBV12-3/TRBV12-4; d_gene: .; CDR3aa: CASSWRTDSTGELFF; CDR3nt: TGTGCCAGCAGTTGGAGGACAGATTCCACCGGGGAGCTGTTTTTT
j_gene: TRBJ1-2; abundance: .; v_gene: TRBV6-6; d_gene: .; CDR3aa: CASSYDSTYGYTF; CDR3nt: TGTGCCAGCAGTTACGACAGCACCTATGGCTACACCTTC
j_gene: TRBJ2-1; abundance: .; v_gene: TRBV7-3; d_gene: .; CDR3aa: CASSRGDSIYNEQFF; CDR3nt: TGTGCCAGCAGTCGCGGCGATAGCATTTACAATGAGCAGTTCTTC
j_gene: TRBJ1-1; abundance: .; v_gene: TRBV10-3; d_gene: TRBD1; CDR3aa: CAISTPQGGNTEAFF; CDR3nt: TGTGCCATCAGCACACCACAGGGGGGAAACACTGAAGCTTTCTTT
j_gene: TRBJ2-3; abundance: .; v_gene: TRBV5-1; d_gene: .; CDR3aa: CASSPGRYGAITDTQYF; CDR3nt: TGTGCCAGCAGCCCGGGACGGTACGGGGCGATCACAGATACGCAGTATTTT
j_gene: TRBJ2-5; abundance: few; v_gene: TRBV20-1; d_gene: .; CDR3aa: CSASSTGKETQYF; CDR3nt: TGCAGTGCTAGTTCTACGGGAAAAGAGACCCAGTACTTC
j_gene: TRBJ2-7; abundance: .; v_gene: TRBV10-3; d_gene: .; CDR3aa: CAIGGGGYPSDEQYF; CDR3nt: TGTGCCATAGGGGGAGGGGGGTATCCGTCCGACGAGCAGTACTTC
j_gene: TRBJ1-1; abundance: .; v_gene: TRBV20-1; d_gene: .; CDR3aa: CSARARQSSNTEAFF; CDR3nt: TGCAGTGCTAGAGCAAGACAGAGTTCGAACACTGAAGCTTTCTTT
j_gene: TRBJ1-2; abundance: few; v_gene: TRBV20-1; d_gene: TRBD1; CDR3aa: CSARSAGQGANGYTF; CDR3nt: TGCAGTGCTAGAAGCGCTGGACAGGGGGCTAATGGCTACACCTTC
j_gene: TRBJ1-2; abundance: few; v_gene: TRBV9; d_gene: .; CDR3aa: CASSGEGSNYGYTF; CDR3nt: TGTGCCAGCAGCGGAGAGGGGAGTAACTATGGCTACACCTTC
j_gene: TRBJ1-4; abundance: .; v_gene: TRBV20-1; d_gene: .; CDR3aa: CSASHGAGGKLFF; CDR3nt: TGCAGTGCCTCCCATGGGGCGGGAGGAAAACTGTTTTTT
j_gene: TRBJ1-2; abundance: .; v_gene: TRBV2; d_gene: .; CDR3aa: CASSEVGVTYGYTF; CDR3nt: TGTGCCAGCAGTGAAGTGGGTGTCACTTATGGCTACACCTTC
j_gene: TRBJ1-2; abundance: .; v_gene: TRBV12-5; d_gene: TRBD1; CDR3aa: CASGSFSQGAYGYTF; CDR3nt: TGTGCTAGTGGTTCTTTCTCGCAGGGGGCGTATGGCTACACCTTC
j_gene: TRBJ2-1; abundance: few; v_gene: TRBV20-1; d_gene: TRBD2; CDR3aa: CSASRTSGAYNEQFF; CDR3nt: TGCAGTGCTTCCCGGACTAGCGGGGCCTACAATGAGCAGTTCTTC
j_gene: TRBJ2-5; abundance: .; v_gene: TRBV4-1; d_gene: TRBD2; CDR3aa: CASSQVALANRDEQYF; CDR3nt: TGCGCCAGCAGCCAAGTTGCACTAGCGAATAGGGATGAGCAGTACTTC
j_gene: TRBJ2-1; abundance: .; v_gene: TRBV11-2; d_gene: TRBD1; CDR3aa: CASSVQSGTGAYNEQFF; CDR3nt: TGTGCCAGCAGCGTACAATCCGGGACAGGGGCCTACAATGAGCAGTTCTTC
j_gene: TRBJ1-1; abundance: .; v_gene: TRBV20-1; d_gene: TRBD1; CDR3aa: CSPGTGSTEAFF; CDR3nt: TGCAGTCCCGGGACAGGGAGCACTGAAGCTTTCTTT
j_gene: TRBJ2-5; abundance: .; v_gene: TRBV7-9; d_gene: TRBD1; CDR3aa: CASSRTGVAGETQYF; CDR3nt: TGTGCCAGCAGTCGGACAGGGGTAGCAGGAGAGACCCAGTACTTC
j_gene: TRBJ2-5; abundance: once; v_gene: TRBV5-1; d_gene: TRBD1; CDR3aa: CASSLVRTGVFYNEQYF; CDR3nt: TGCGCCAGCAGCTTGGTGCGGACAGGGGTGTTCTACAATGAGCAGTACTTC
j_gene: TRBJ2-5; abundance: few; v_gene: TRBV7-2; d_gene: .; CDR3aa: CASSSSGQQETQYF; CDR3nt: TGTGCCAGCAGCTCTTCGGGACAACAAGAGACCCAGTACTTC
j_gene: TRBJ2-1; abundance: .; v_gene: TRBV7-3; d_gene: .; CDR3aa: CASSLGELNNEQFF; CDR3nt: TGTGCCAGCAGCTTAGGGGAACTCAACAATGAGCAGTTCTTC
j_gene: TRBJ2-1; abundance: many; v_gene: TRBV5-1; d_gene: TRBD1; CDR3aa: CASSPDRGSFYNEQFF; CDR3nt: TGCGCCAGCAGCCCGGACAGGGGTAGTTTCTACAATGAGCAGTTCTTC
j_gene: TRBJ1-2; abundance: .; v_gene: TRBV5-1; d_gene: TRBD1; CDR3aa: CASGQGGNYGYTF; CDR3nt: TGCGCCAGTGGACAGGGTGGCAACTATGGCTACACCTTC
j_gene: TRBJ1-1; abundance: once; v_gene: TRBV7-3; d_gene: .; CDR3aa: CASSPTRRGLNTEAFF; CDR3nt: TGTGCCAGCAGCCCGACCCGCAGGGGCTTGAACACTGAAGCTTTCTTT
j_gene: TRBJ1-5; abundance: few; v_gene: TRBV2; d_gene: TRBD1; CDR3aa: CASSEGTGYNQPQHF; CDR3nt: TGTGCCAGCAGTGAAGGGACAGGGTACAATCAGCCCCAGCATTTT
j_gene: TRBJ2-1; abundance: .; v_gene: TRBV7-9; d_gene: .; CDR3aa: CASSPGTGFDEQFF; CDR3nt: TGTGCCAGCAGCCCAGGGACCGGGTTTGATGAGCAGTTCTTC
j_gene: TRBJ2-3; abundance: .; v_gene: TRBV4-1; d_gene: .; CDR3aa: CASSQYEAAHPTTDTQYF; CDR3nt: TGCGCCAGCAGCCAATACGAAGCGGCACACCCTACCACAGATACGCAGTATTTT
j_gene: TRBJ1-2; abundance: .; v_gene: TRBV28; d_gene: .; CDR3aa: CASSLLGTYGYTF; CDR3nt: TGTGCCAGCAGTTTATTGGGGACTTACGGCTACACCTTC
j_gene: TRBJ2-7; abundance: .; v_gene: TRBV6-2/TRBV6-3; d_gene: .; CDR3aa: CASSPGGFEQYF; CDR3nt: TGTGCCAGCAGTCCTGGGGGGTTCGAGCAGTACTTC
j_gene: TRBJ1-2; abundance: .; v_gene: TRBV25-1; d_gene: .; CDR3aa: CASSTRGDRRGSYTF; CDR3nt: TGTGCCAGCTCTACCCGGGGGGATCGAAGGGGAAGCTACACCTTC
j_gene: TRBJ1-1; abundance: .; v_gene: TRBV5-1; d_gene: .; CDR3aa: CASSFGHTTEAFF; CDR3nt: TGCGCCAGCAGCTTCGGTCACACCACTGAAGCTTTCTTT
j_gene: TRBJ1-1; abundance: .; v_gene: TRBV6-5; d_gene: .; CDR3aa: CASSYPGAGMNTEAFF; CDR3nt: TGTGCCAGCAGTTACCCGGGTGCGGGAATGAACACTGAAGCTTTCTTT
j_gene: TRBJ2-3; abundance: few; v_gene: TRBV4-3; d_gene: TRBD2; CDR3aa: CASSQDGLAGYSTDTQYF; CDR3nt: TGCGCCAGCAGCCAGGACGGACTAGCGGGGTATAGCACAGATACGCAGTATTTT
j_gene: TRBJ1-4; abundance: .; v_gene: TRBV2; d_gene: TRBD1; CDR3aa: CASSESIPGTGANEKLFF; CDR3nt: TGTGCCAGCAGTGAATCGATCCCCGGGACAGGGGCTAATGAAAAACTGTTTTTT
j_gene: TRBJ1-1; abundance: .; v_gene: TRBV6-1; d_gene: .; CDR3aa: CAISRDIGTEAFF; CDR3nt: TGTGCCATCTCCCGAGACATAGGAACTGAAGCTTTCTTT
j_gene: TRBJ2-3; abundance: .; v_gene: TRBV6-6; d_gene: .; CDR3aa: CAGNPEDISTDTQYF; CDR3nt: TGTGCCGGCAACCCCGAGGACATTAGCACAGATACGCAGTATTTT
j_gene: TRBJ1-1; abundance: .; v_gene: TRBV28; d_gene: .; CDR3aa: CASSSFNTEAFF; CDR3nt: TGTGCCAGCAGTTCTTTTAACACTGAAGCTTTCTTT
j_gene: TRBJ2-5; abundance: many; v_gene: TRBV20-1; d_gene: TRBD1; CDR3aa: CSAMRDRGQETQYF; CDR3nt: TGCAGTGCCATGCGGGACAGGGGACAAGAGACCCAGTACTTC
j_gene: TRBJ2-7; abundance: .; v_gene: TRBV5-4; d_gene: TRBD1; CDR3aa: CASSLEGDRSYEQYF; CDR3nt: TGTGCCAGCAGCTTGGAGGGGGACAGGTCCTACGAGCAGTACTTC